Listed below are T cell receptor beta chains from one sample, sequenced in a study of control samples from healthy donors and cancer patients. Data came from immunoSEQ multiplex PCR; TCRdb stores just in-frame clones and leaves some out. The sample has 400,000 to 450,000 clones, around 90% seen once; the top ten hold 5.5% to 8%. Source material: PBMCs. The origin of the receptors is a man aged 35 to 55 with head and neck cancer. Each CDR3 is given with its conserved first and last residue. The order of the fields is D gene, clone size, V gene, J gene, CDR3 protein, CDR3 DNA. A D gene is named only where the DNA matches it firmly. Size is stated for part of the rows, as once, few or many counts, or as a class when the clone is expanded.

d_call: TRBD1
clone_size: NA
v_call: TRBV6-5
j_call: TRBJ1-1
cdr3_aa: CASSGTGAREAFF
cdr3_nt: TGTGCCAGCAGCGGGACAGGGGCCCGTGAAGCTTTCTTT

d_call: NA
clone_size: NA
v_call: TRBV28
j_call: TRBJ2-3
cdr3_aa: CASRTESTDTQYF
cdr3_nt: TGTGCCAGCCGGACTGAGAGCACAGATACGCAGTATTTT

d_call: TRBD2
clone_size: NA
v_call: TRBV9
j_call: TRBJ2-2
cdr3_aa: CASSVRELNTGELFF
cdr3_nt: TGTGCCAGCAGCGTGCGGGAGCTAAACACCGGGGAGCTGTTTTTT

d_call: NA
clone_size: NA
v_call: TRBV6-2/TRBV6-3
j_call: TRBJ1-5
cdr3_aa: CASSYSQVNQPQHF
cdr3_nt: TGTGCCAGCAGTTACAGTCAGGTAAATCAGCCCCAGCATTTT

d_call: NA
clone_size: NA
v_call: TRBV25-1
j_call: TRBJ2-3
cdr3_aa: CASSSPPDTQYF
cdr3_nt: TGTGCCAGCAGTTCCCCCCCAGATACGCAGTATTTT

d_call: NA
clone_size: NA
v_call: TRBV6-6
j_call: TRBJ1-5
cdr3_aa: CASSYVGNQPQHF
cdr3_nt: TGTGCCAGCAGTTACGTGGGGAATCAGCCCCAGCATTTT

d_call: NA
clone_size: once
v_call: TRBV7-9
j_call: TRBJ1-1
cdr3_aa: CASSLARARDKAFF
cdr3_nt: TGTGCCAGCAGCTTAGCGAGGGCAAGGGACAAAGCTTTCTTT

d_call: TRBD1
clone_size: NA
v_call: TRBV4-1
j_call: TRBJ1-4
cdr3_aa: CASSQDGQGRVKLFF
cdr3_nt: TGCGCCAGCAGCCAAGACGGACAGGGAAGGGTAAAACTGTTTTTT

d_call: NA
clone_size: NA
v_call: TRBV6-6
j_call: TRBJ1-2
cdr3_aa: CASSTDGNYGYTF
cdr3_nt: TGTGCCAGCAGTACGGACGGCAACTATGGCTACACCTTC

d_call: TRBD2
clone_size: NA
v_call: TRBV7-2
j_call: TRBJ2-1
cdr3_aa: CASSFRGLALNEQFF
cdr3_nt: TGTGCCAGCAGCTTTCGGGGACTAGCGCTCAATGAGCAGTTCTTC

d_call: NA
clone_size: once
v_call: TRBV27
j_call: TRBJ2-7
cdr3_aa: CASSRSRGRSGEQYF
cdr3_nt: TGTGCCAGCAGCCGATCTCGGGGGAGATCCGGCGAGCAGTACTTC

d_call: NA
clone_size: NA
v_call: TRBV5-5
j_call: TRBJ1-1
cdr3_aa: CASSLVVAEAFF
cdr3_nt: TGTGCCAGCAGCTTGGTGGTAGCTGAAGCTTTCTTT

d_call: NA
clone_size: NA
v_call: TRBV7-2
j_call: TRBJ1-2
cdr3_aa: CASSVTRAANYGYTF
cdr3_nt: TGTGCCAGCAGCGTTACCCGGGCAGCAAACTATGGCTACACCTTC

d_call: TRBD1
clone_size: NA
v_call: TRBV7-9
j_call: TRBJ1-5
cdr3_aa: CASSLEYGTGVTQPQHF
cdr3_nt: TGTGCCAGCAGCTTAGAATACGGGACAGGGGTGACTCAGCCCCAGCATTTT

d_call: NA
clone_size: NA
v_call: TRBV28
j_call: TRBJ1-1
cdr3_aa: CASSLRGTEAFF
cdr3_nt: TGTGCCAGCAGCCTCAGGGGAACTGAAGCTTTCTTT

d_call: NA
clone_size: NA
v_call: TRBV6-6
j_call: TRBJ1-3
cdr3_aa: CASSWASGSSGNTIYF
cdr3_nt: TGTGCCAGCAGTTGGGCTTCAGGCAGCTCTGGAAACACCATATATTTT

d_call: NA
clone_size: NA
v_call: TRBV29-1
j_call: TRBJ1-3
cdr3_aa: CSVGGGGLSGNTIYF
cdr3_nt: TGCAGCGTTGGAGGTGGGGGCCTCAGTGGAAACACCATATATTTT

d_call: NA
clone_size: NA
v_call: TRBV30
j_call: TRBJ1-5
cdr3_aa: CAWSVDSSFQPQHF
cdr3_nt: TGTGCCTGGAGTGTAGACAGTTCGTTTCAGCCCCAGCATTTT

d_call: NA
clone_size: NA
v_call: TRBV30
j_call: TRBJ1-2
cdr3_aa: CAFGLGPGYGYTF
cdr3_nt: TGTGCCTTCGGCCTGGGCCCGGGCTATGGCTACACCTTC

d_call: TRBD1
clone_size: NA
v_call: TRBV30
j_call: TRBJ1-2
cdr3_aa: CAWSRVGGGTGYTF
cdr3_nt: TGTGCCTGGAGCCGTGTCGGAGGGGGCACTGGCTACACCTTC

d_call: NA
clone_size: NA
v_call: TRBV15
j_call: TRBJ1-4
cdr3_aa: CATYEGTTNEKLFF
cdr3_nt: TGTGCCACCTATGAGGGCACAACTAATGAAAAACTGTTTTTT

d_call: TRBD2
clone_size: NA
v_call: TRBV5-8
j_call: TRBJ2-1
cdr3_aa: CASSLGLARRNEQFF
cdr3_nt: TGTGCCAGCAGCCTCGGACTAGCGCGTCGCAATGAGCAGTTCTTC

d_call: TRBD2
clone_size: NA
v_call: TRBV24-1
j_call: TRBJ2-5
cdr3_aa: CATSDRGGQETQYF
cdr3_nt: TGTGCCACCAGTGATCGGGGAGGGCAAGAGACCCAGTACTTC

d_call: NA
clone_size: NA
v_call: TRBV6-5
j_call: TRBJ1-5
cdr3_aa: CASSDRPGRNQPQHF
cdr3_nt: TGTGCCAGCAGCGACCGGCCTGGGAGAAATCAGCCCCAGCATTTT

d_call: TRBD1
clone_size: NA
v_call: TRBV24-1
j_call: TRBJ1-2
cdr3_aa: CATSESDRVDGYTF
cdr3_nt: TGTGCCACCAGTGAGTCGGACAGGGTAGACGGCTACACCTTC

d_call: NA
clone_size: NA
v_call: TRBV4-3
j_call: TRBJ1-3
cdr3_aa: CASSQDRKRNTIYF
cdr3_nt: TGCGCCAGCAGCCAAGATCGAAAGCGAAACACCATATATTTT

d_call: NA
clone_size: NA
v_call: TRBV19
j_call: TRBJ2-7
cdr3_aa: CASSNFGGDEQYF
cdr3_nt: TGTGCCAGTAGCAATTTCGGTGGGGACGAGCAGTACTTC

d_call: TRBD2
clone_size: once
v_call: TRBV7-8
j_call: TRBJ2-7
cdr3_aa: CASNSGTSLAEQYF
cdr3_nt: TGTGCCAGCAACTCCGGGACTAGTCTGGCCGAGCAGTACTTC

d_call: TRBD1
clone_size: NA
v_call: TRBV11-2
j_call: TRBJ1-5
cdr3_aa: CASSPPGTVNQPQHF
cdr3_nt: TGTGCCAGCAGCCCCCCGGGGACAGTTAATCAGCCCCAGCATTTT

d_call: NA
clone_size: NA
v_call: TRBV25-1
j_call: TRBJ2-5
cdr3_aa: CASRVGETQYF
cdr3_nt: TGTGCCAGTAGGGTGGGCGAGACCCAGTACTTC

d_call: NA
clone_size: NA
v_call: TRBV27
j_call: TRBJ1-5
cdr3_aa: CASRVRGEGQPQHF
cdr3_nt: TGTGCCAGCAGAGTGCGGGGGGAAGGGCAGCCCCAGCATTTT

d_call: TRBD1
clone_size: NA
v_call: TRBV7-2
j_call: TRBJ1-5
cdr3_aa: CASSFTDRAFNNQPQHF
cdr3_nt: TGTGCCAGCAGCTTCACGGACAGGGCGTTTAACAATCAGCCCCAGCATTTT